Shown below are 25 T cell receptor beta chains from a single sample sequenced in a study of OX40 agonist ivuxolimab in advanced cancers. TCRdb's copy holds only in-frame clones and misses some; the assay was immunoSEQ multiplex PCR. The sample lists 74,000 or so clones; 90% to 95% were seen once. The sample in question was CD4+ or CD8+ T cells sorted from blood, obtained in a trial of the OX40 agonist ivuxolimab. All receptors come from an adult with an advanced solid tumor such as melanoma, head and neck, liver or kidney cancer.

The rearrangement uses TRBV11-2 and TRBJ2-3, with TRBD2 matching 9 bases. Trimming took 5 bases from V and 1 from J; bases not matched to a gene: 4. Germline V CDR1 and CDR2: SGHAT, FQNNGV. This CDR3 spans 15 amino acids. This chain's CDR3 is CASSPASGGTDTQYF. CDR3 nucleotide sequence: TGTGCCAGCAGCCCGGCTAGCGGGGGCACAGATACGCAGTATTTT.

V usage is TRBV4-3 and J usage is TRBJ1-1, with 9 bases identical to TRBD1. This CDR3 has 16 residues. CDR1 LGHNA and CDR2 YSLEER come from the germline V gene. The V and J ends lost 0 bases and 4 bases, in that order; junction bases with no gene match: 6. The CDR3 loop is CASSQDHNRGLTEAFF. The CDR3 DNA is TGCGCCAGCAGCCAAGATCATAACAGGGGGCTCACTGAAGCTTTCTTT.

The chain uses TRBV27 and TRBJ1-5, with D perhaps matching TRBD1 (5 bases). Germline CDR1 reads MNHEY; CDR2 reads SMNVEV (reference sequence). The V gene lost 6 bases and the J gene lost 4 bases, with 25 bases spanning the gap. CDR3 length equals 18 residues. The CDR3 loop is CASSSTVRGGYQNQPQHF. Here the CDR3 DNA reads TGTGCCAGCAGCTCCACCGTTCGGGGGGGGTATCAGAATCAGCCCCAGCATTTT.

J is TRBJ2-1 and V is TRBV29-1, with a weak D call TRBD2 (6 bases). V dropped 6 bases and J dropped 1 base, with 10 bases sitting between them. From germline, CDR1 is SQVTM and CDR2 ANQGSEA. This CDR3 is built from 13 residues. CDR3 loop: CSVLRESYNEQFF. The CDR3 DNA sequence: TGCAGCGTCCTGCGGGAATCCTACAATGAGCAGTTCTTC.

This rearrangement joins TRBV9 to TRBJ2-7; the D is unclear. CDR3 length equals 14 residues. V shed 4 bases and J shed 2 bases, with 13 bases lying between them. CDR1 SGDLS and CDR2 YYNGEE come from the germline V gene. CDR3 residues: CASSSSYGPYEQYF. The CDR3 DNA follows: TGTGCCAGCAGCTCCTCGTATGGGCCCTACGAGCAGTACTTC.

This clone occurred once. V and J are TRBV6-5 and TRBJ1-4; D is unresolved. CDR1 MNHEY and CDR2 SVGAGI come from the germline V gene. The CDR3 has 11 residues. The V gene lost 6 bases and the J gene lost 8 bases, with 7 bases spanning the gap. Here the CDR3 reads CASRDGEKLFF. CDR3 DNA: TGTGCCAGCAGGGACGGAGAAAAACTGTTTTTT.

The chain carries TRBV27 and TRBJ1-2, with 9 bases fitting TRBD1. This CDR3 has 15 residues. V shed 6 bases and J 2 bases; nucleotides not matched to a gene: 7. In germline, CDR1 is MNHEY, CDR2 SMNVEV (reference sequence). CDR3 region: CASRSAGTGNYGYTF. The CDR3, as DNA: TGTGCCAGCAGATCTGCCGGGACAGGGAACTATGGCTACACCTTC.

J is TRBJ2-1 and V is TRBV19; 7 positions match TRBD2. The V and J ends lost 7 bases and 0 bases, in that order; junction bases with no gene match: 6. The CDR3 has 15 residues. CDR1 is LNHDA, CDR2 SQIVND, per germline (reference sequence). The CDR3 spells CASIPSGSSYNEQFF. In DNA form, the CDR3 reads TGTGCCAGTATTCCTAGCGGAAGCTCCTACAATGAGCAGTTCTTC.

The chain links TRBV27 to TRBJ2-5; D tentatively fits TRBD1 or TRBD2 (5 bases each). CDR3 size: 16 residues. The V gene lost 4 bases and the J gene lost 7 bases, with 22 bases spanning the gap. The germline V gene encodes CDR1 MNHEY and CDR2 SMNVEV (reference sequence). The CDR3 sequence: CASSSGTAYLVSTQYF. The CDR3 bases are TGTGCCAGCAGTTCCGGGACCGCCTATCTTGTTTCGACCCAGTACTTC.

The J gene is TRBJ2-7, the V gene TRBV5-1; TRBD1 matches at 9 bases. CDR3 size: 16 residues. In germline, CDR1 is SGHRS, CDR2 YFSETQ. Losses at the gene ends were 2 bases for V and 3 bases for J; bases not matched to a gene: 9. DNA for the CDR3: TGCGCCAGCAGCTTCTCTCGGACAGGGGACATCTACGAGCAGTACTTC. Encoded protein: CASSFSRTGDIYEQYF.

The chain is built from TRBV4-1 and TRBJ2-7; D is perhaps TRBD1 or TRBD2 (5 bases each). Germline-derived CDR1 and CDR2 are MGHRA and YSYEKL. Trimming shortened V by 4 bases and J by 6 bases, and 19 bases separated the two germline ends. The CDR3 extends over 15 amino acids. CDR3 sequence (DNA): TGCGCCAGCAGCCCACAAGTGGGGGAGAGGGGCGAGCAGTACTTC. It translates to CASSPQVGERGEQYF.

The chain carries TRBV19 and TRBJ1-2; the D is unclear. V was trimmed by 3 bases and J by 1 base, leaving 9 bases between them. CDR1 is LNHDA and CDR2 is SQIVND in the germline V gene (reference sequence). The CDR3 runs to 14 residues. The CDR3 spells CASSIGRLNYGYTF. The CDR3 bases are TGTGCCAGTAGTATCGGTAGGCTTAACTATGGCTACACCTTC.

This rearrangement joins TRBV7-2 to TRBJ2-1; D is possibly TRBD1 or TRBD2 (5 bases each). With 4 bases removed from V and 5 bases from J, the gap between germline ends came to 12 bases. Germline V gene data show CDR1 as SGHTA and CDR2 as FQGNSA. There are 14 residues in the CDR3. This CDR3 is CASSSRDGHNEQFF. In DNA, the CDR3 is TGTGCCAGCAGCTCCCGGGACGGACACAATGAGCAGTTCTTC.

The CDR3 DNA reads TGTGCCAGCAGCGCAGGCCTTCCTGCCTACGAGCAGTACTTC. Protein sequence: CASSAGLPAYEQYF. This sequence joins TRBV9 and TRBJ2-7; D is undetermined. The CDR3 consists of 14 residues. V lost 3 bases to trimming and J lost 2 bases, with 12 bases between them. Germline values: CDR1 SGDLS, CDR2 YYNGEE. The variable domain in full, completed from reference TRBV9 and TRBJ2-7, reads DSGVTQTPKHLITATGQRVTLRCSPRSGDLSVYWYQQSLDQGLQFLIQYYNGEERAKGNILERFSAQQFPDLHSELNLSSLELGDSALYFCASSAGLPAYEQYFGPGTRLTVT.

The chain uses TRBV12-5 and TRBJ2-3; TRBD2 matches at 7 bases. This CDR3 is built from 16 residues. Germline V lookup: CDR1 LGHNT, CDR2 FRNRAP. V trimming: 3 bases; J trimming: 2 bases; junction bases outside the gene matches: 8. CDR3 nucleotide sequence: TGTGCTAGTGGTTTTGTAGCGGGTATCTCCACAGATACGCAGTATTTT. This codes for CASGFVAGISTDTQYF. Looking up the rest from reference TRBV12-5 and TRBJ2-3 gives the full variable domain: DARVTQTPRHKVTEMGQEVTMRCQPILGHNTVFWYRQTMMQGLELLAYFRNRAPLDDSGMPKDRFSAEMPDATLATLKIQPSEPRDSAVYFCASGFVAGISTDTQYFGPGTRLTVL.

This clone was recorded once. The rearrangement uses TRBV7-8 and TRBJ2-1; 11 bases line up with TRBD2. Per the germline V gene, CDR1 is SGHVS and CDR2 is FQNEAQ. Germline trimming cut 6 bases from V and 5 bases from J; bases unmatched to any gene: 6. The CDR3 consists of 15 residues. This chain's CDR3 is CASRPTSGSHNEQFF. The CDR3 bases are TGTGCCAGCAGGCCTACTAGCGGGAGCCACAATGAGCAGTTCTTC.

The V gene is TRBV7-6, the J gene TRBJ2-5; tentatively, D is TRBD2 (7 bases). Trimming stripped 1 base from V and 5 bases from J, with 11 bases between. The CDR3 has 14 amino acids. Per germline, CDR1 SGHVS and CDR2 FNYEAQ. The CDR3 spells CASSLDGGQETQYF. The DNA for the CDR3 is TGTGCCAGCAGCTTAGACGGGGGGCAGGAGACCCAGTACTTC.

The chain employs TRBV13 and TRBJ2-7; tentatively, D is TRBD1 (5 bases). In germline, CDR1 is PRHDT, CDR2 FYEKMQ (reference sequence). The V and J ends lost 6 bases and 6 bases respectively, with 15 bases between them. The CDR3 contains 13 residues. CDR3 sequence: CASSQPLGREQYF. The CDR3 DNA follows: TGTGCCAGCAGTCAACCTCTGGGGCGCGAGCAGTACTTC.

The genes are TRBV6-5 and TRBJ2-7; D is ambiguous. V lost 8 bases to trimming and J lost 6 bases, with 14 bases between them. The CDR3 has 12 amino acids. The germline gives CDR1 MNHEY, CDR2 SVGAGI. This CDR3 is CASPGLDGEQYF. In DNA, the CDR3 is TGTGCCAGCCCTGGCCTAGACGGCGAGCAGTACTTC.

This rearrangement joins TRBV4-3 to TRBJ1-2, with D possibly matching TRBD1 (6 bases). The germline V gene encodes CDR1 LGHNA and CDR2 YSLEER. The CDR3 spans 15 residues. V was shortened by 0 bases and J by 8 bases, with 16 bases between the two germline ends. The CDR3 sequence is CASSQDREGVWGYTF. CDR3 nucleotides: TGCGCCAGCAGCCAAGATAGGGAGGGGGTGTGGGGCTACACCTTC.

In the case of this clone: This same CDR3 is encoded by further DNA sequences in the sample. The gene calls are TRBV30 and TRBJ2-7, with D perhaps matching TRBD1 (6 bases). Trimming pared 2 bases from V and 2 bases from J, leaving 10 bases between. Germline V gene lookup returns CDR1 GTSNPN and CDR2 SVGIG (reference sequence). The CDR3 consists of 13 residues. The CDR3 protein is CAWSRDTTYEQYF. CDR3 coding DNA: TGTGCCTGGAGTAGGGACACGACCTACGAGCAGTACTTC.

In this sample, this clone turned up once. The J gene is TRBJ2-5, the V gene TRBV11-1; D gene uncertain. The V end lost 1 base, the J end lost 1 base, and 10 bases lay between the germline ends. The CDR3 contains 15 residues. Germline V gives CDR1 SGHAT, CDR2 FQDESV (reference sequence). The CDR3, as DNA: TGTGCCAGCAGCTTAGACATGGGAACCCAAGAGACCCAGTACTTC. Translated: CASSLDMGTQETQYF.

This clone was counted a single time. The J gene is TRBJ1-2, the V gene TRBV19; 11 positions agree with TRBD1. Germline trimming cut 3 bases from V and 6 bases from J; bases unmatched to any gene: 12. The CDR3 runs 17 residues. CDR1 is LNHDA and CDR2 is SQIVND in the germline V gene (reference sequence). CDR3 protein: CASSIWGQGVRRDGYTF. In DNA form, the CDR3 reads TGTGCCAGTAGTATCTGGGGACAGGGGGTTCGACGGGATGGCTACACCTTC. The whole variable domain, filled in from reference TRBV19 and TRBJ1-2, reads DGGITQSPKYLFRKEGQNVTLSCEQNLNHDAMYWYRQDPGQGLRLIYYSQIVNDFQKGDIAEGYSVSREKKESFPLTVTSAQKNPTAFYLCASSIWGQGVRRDGYTFGSGTRLTVV.

The chain is built from TRBV5-8 and TRBJ2-7; perhaps TRBD2 as D (6 bases). The germline V gene encodes CDR1 SGHTS and CDR2 YDEGEE. Trimming took off 3 bases at V and 3 bases at J, with 10 bases between the two ends. The CDR3 has 13 residues. CDR3 in DNA: TGTGCCAGCAGCTCCGGACTAAGCTACGAGCAGTACTTC. It specifies CASSSGLSYEQYF. Combining the CDR3 with reference TRBV5-8 and TRBJ2-7 gives the whole variable domain EAGVTQSPTHLIKTRGQQATLRCSPISGHTSVYWYQQALGLGLQFLLWYDEGEERNRGNFPPRFSGRQFPNYSSELNVNALELEDSALYLCASSSGLSYEQYFGPGTRLTVT.

The rearrangement joins TRBV7-9 to TRBJ2-5, with 9 bases identical to TRBD2. CDR3 size: 15 residues. The V segment lost 1 base and the J segment 6 bases; nucleotides outside the gene matches: 6. Germline-derived CDR1 and CDR2 are SEHNR and FQNEAQ (reference sequence). CDR3 sequence: CASSLVQLAGQTQYF. The CDR3 nucleotides are TGTGCCAGCAGCTTAGTTCAGCTAGCGGGGCAGACCCAGTACTTC.